Presented here are 9 T cell receptor beta chains from one specimen sequenced in a study of blood T cell repertoires in COVID-19. Clones were sequenced by immunoSEQ multiplex PCR, and TCRdb holds only the in-frame ones, with some missing. The data show about 260,000 clones, about 87% seen once. Sequencing was done on a sample of PBMCs or T cells enriched from blood (not recorded which). These receptors originate from a man aged 45-65 years who had been exposed to COVID-19.

The chain combines TRBV18 with TRBJ2-2, with 9 bases aligning to TRBD2. The CDR3 has 16 amino acids. The junction had 4 bases not matched to a gene; V was cut back by 0 bases and J by 5 bases. Germline V gene data show CDR1 as KGHSH and CDR2 as LQKENI. CDR3 bases: TGTGCCAGCTCACCACCTAGCGGGAGTATGACCGGGGAGCTGTTTTTT. This gives the protein CASSPPSGSMTGELFF.

The rearrangement joins TRBV12-3 or TRBV12-4 to TRBJ1-1; D not resolved. The CDR3 is 12 residues long. Trimming left V 8 bases short and J 0 bases short, with 7 bases between. The CDR3, as DNA: TGTGCCAGCGTGTCGGTGAACACTGAAGCTTTCTTT. Translating gives CASVSVNTEAFF.

The J gene is TRBJ1-4, the V gene TRBV3-1 (or the pseudogene TRBV3-2); 8 bases align to TRBD1. Germline V gene data show CDR1 as LGHDT and CDR2 as YNNKEL (reference sequence). V shed 4 bases, J shed 5 bases, and the junction held 12 bases outside the gene matches. CDR3 length equals 17 residues. CDR3 DNA sequence: TGTGCCAGCAGCCCTAAGACAGGGGCCCGGGTGAATGAAAAACTGTTTTTT. Protein sequence: CASSPKTGARVNEKLFF.

V gene TRBV9 combines with J gene TRBJ1-1, with a weak D call TRBD1 (6 bases). V gave up 0 bases and J gave up 1 base, with 13 bases separating them. The CDR3 is made up of 16 amino acids. Germline loops: CDR1 SGDLS, CDR2 YYNGEE. The CDR3: CASSVDTGLGNTEAFF. CDR3 DNA sequence: TGTGCCAGCAGCGTAGATACAGGGTTGGGGAACACTGAAGCTTTCTTT.

The chain is built from TRBV6-5 and TRBJ1-5; 8 positions match TRBD1. The CDR3 length is 15 residues. V was clipped by 6 bases and J by 1 base; unmatched bases: 5. Germline V gene lookup returns CDR1 MNHEY and CDR2 SVGAGI. The CDR3 here is CASSRDRWSNQPQHF. The DNA for the CDR3 is TGTGCCAGCAGCAGGGACAGGTGGAGCAATCAGCCCCAGCATTTT.

The chain links TRBV27 to TRBJ1-6, with D possibly TRBD1 on 6 matching bases. Germline V gene lookup returns CDR1 MNHEY and CDR2 SMNVEV (reference sequence). V was clipped by 3 bases and J by 9 bases, with 9 bases between them. This CDR3 region has 13 residues. CDR3 loop: CASSFKGGSPLHF. The CDR3 bases are TGTGCCAGCAGTTTCAAAGGGGGTTCACCCCTCCACTTT.

The rearrangement uses TRBV5-1 and TRBJ1-2; TRBD1 agrees at 9 bases. The germline gives CDR1 SGHRS, CDR2 YFSETQ. J was trimmed by 4 bases and V by 0 bases; bases with no gene match: 16. The CDR3 is 19 amino acids. The CDR3 bases are TGCGCCAGCAGCTTGGGCCATTCCCCTACAGGGGGCTATAGCTATGGCTACACCTTC. It codes for CASSLGHSPTGGYSYGYTF.

The rearrangement joins TRBV7-2 to TRBJ1-2; D not certain. V was trimmed by 1 base and J by 4 bases, leaving 10 bases between them. The germline V gene has CDR1 SGHTA and CDR2 FQGNSA. CDR3 size: 14 residues. The CDR3 nucleotides read TGTGCCAGCAGCTTAGGCGGGGAGAGCTATGGCTACACCTTC. It codes for CASSLGGESYGYTF.

Remarks on this clone: In the same sample, other DNA sequences code for this CDR3. The gene calls are TRBV9 and TRBJ1-2, with 11 bases that match TRBD1. V trimming: 3 bases; J trimming: 3 bases; junction bases outside the gene matches: 4. The CDR3 contains 15 residues. CDR1 and CDR2 from the germline V gene are SGDLS and YYNGEE. The CDR3 nucleotides are TGTGCCAGCAGCGCCGGACAGGGGGCTTACTATGGCTACACCTTC. Translating it yields CASSAGQGAYYGYTF.